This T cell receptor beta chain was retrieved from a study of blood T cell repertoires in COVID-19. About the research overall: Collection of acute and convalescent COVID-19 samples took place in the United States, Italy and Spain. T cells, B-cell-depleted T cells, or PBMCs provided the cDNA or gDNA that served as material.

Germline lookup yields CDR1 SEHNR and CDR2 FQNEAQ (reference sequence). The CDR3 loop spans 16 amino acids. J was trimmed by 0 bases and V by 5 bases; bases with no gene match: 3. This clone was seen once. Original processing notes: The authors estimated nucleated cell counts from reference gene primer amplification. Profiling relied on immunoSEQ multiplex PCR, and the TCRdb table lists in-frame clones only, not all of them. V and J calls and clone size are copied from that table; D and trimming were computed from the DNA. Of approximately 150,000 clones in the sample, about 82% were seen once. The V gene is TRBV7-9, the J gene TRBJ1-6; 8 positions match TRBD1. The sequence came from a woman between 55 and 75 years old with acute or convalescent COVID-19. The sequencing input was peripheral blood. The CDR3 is CASSLGQGSYNSPLHF. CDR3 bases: TGTGCCAGCAGCCTAGGACAGGGCTCCTATAATTCACCCCTCCACTTT.